Each of the 31 T cell receptor beta chains below was sequenced from the same sample in a study of blood T cell repertoires in COVID-19. Here immunoSEQ multiplex PCR was the method, and the copy in TCRdb shows in-frame clones only, minus some. The sample has some 140,000 clones; approximately 83% are singletons. The specimen sequenced was peripheral blood. Receptor source: an elderly woman with acute or convalescent COVID-19.

The genes are TRBV29-1 and TRBJ1-1, with D possibly TRBD1 on 5 matching bases. CDR1 is SQVTM and CDR2 is ANQGSEA in the germline V gene. The CDR3 contains 14 residues. Trimming cost V 5 bases and J 6 bases, with 19 bases left between them. Here the CDR3 reads CSVRPAGGSAEAFF. CDR3 nucleotide sequence: TGCAGCGTTCGCCCGGCGGGGGGGTCGGCTGAAGCTTTCTTT.

The chain combines TRBV5-1 with TRBJ1-1; 7 bases agree with TRBD1. Trimming at V came to 0 bases and at J to 0 bases, leaving 5 bases not matched to a gene. This CDR3 spans 16 amino acids. Germline V CDR1 and CDR2: SGHRS, YFSETQ. CDR3 amino acids: CASSLATGELNTEAFF. The CDR3, as DNA: TGCGCCAGCAGCTTGGCCACAGGGGAGTTGAACACTGAAGCTTTCTTT.

This clone came up a few times. This rearrangement joins TRBV4-3 to TRBJ1-5; D not certain. Germline V lookup: CDR1 LGHNA, CDR2 YSLEER. Trimming removed 2 bases at V and 5 bases at J, with 7 bases between. There are 13 residues in the CDR3. CDR3 region: CASSQQEDQPQHF. The CDR3 bases are TGCGCCAGCAGCCAACAGGAGGATCAGCCCCAGCATTTT.

This chain connects TRBV7-2 to TRBJ1-2, with TRBD1 identical over 10 bases. This CDR3 spans 15 amino acids. Germline lookup yields CDR1 SGHTA and CDR2 FQGNSA. The trim removed 2 bases at V and 4 bases at J, leaving 4 bases unmatched. The CDR3 is CASSLQTGGSYGYTF. In DNA form, the CDR3 reads TGTGCCAGCAGCTTACAGACAGGGGGCAGCTATGGCTACACCTTC. The full variable domain, completed using reference TRBV7-2 and TRBJ1-2, is GAGVSQSPSNKVTEKGKDVELRCDPISGHTALYWYRQSLGQGLEFLIYFQGNSAPDKSGLPSDRFSAERTGGSVSTLTIQRTQQEDSAVYLCASSLQTGGSYGYTFGSGTRLTVV.

This chain joins TRBV9 and TRBJ1-2, with D possibly TRBD1 on 6 matching bases. The V gene's germline CDR1 is SGDLS and CDR2 YYNGEE. The CDR3 length is 12 residues. V was cut by 4 bases and J by 7 bases, with 11 bases left in between. The CDR3 DNA sequence: TGTGCCAGCAGCAGGACAGATATTGGCTACACCTTC. Translation gives CASSRTDIGYTF.

This sequence joins TRBV6-5 and TRBJ1-5, with D perhaps TRBD1 (5 bases). With 6 bases removed from V and 0 bases from J, the gap between germline ends came to 12 bases. The CDR3 totals 15 residues. Germline lookup yields CDR1 MNHEY and CDR2 SVGAGI. CDR3 protein: CASRRTPYSNQPQHF. CDR3 sequence (DNA): TGTGCCAGCAGACGGACACCTTATAGCAATCAGCCCCAGCATTTT.

The chain employs TRBV6-5 and TRBJ1-5, with TRBD1 as a possible D gene (5 bases). V dropped 6 bases and J dropped 5 bases, with 17 bases sitting between them. The germline V gene has CDR1 MNHEY and CDR2 SVGAGI. The CDR3 is made up of 15 amino acids. The CDR3 reads CASSRTHEIHQPQHF. DNA of the CDR3: TGTGCCAGCAGCAGGACACACGAAATTCATCAGCCCCAGCATTTT.

This chain joins TRBV5-1 and TRBJ1-1, with D unresolved. The CDR3 consists of 16 residues. CDR1 and CDR2 from the germline V gene are SGHRS and YFSETQ. The ends were cut back, 2 bases at V and 0 bases at J, with 14 bases in the middle. This CDR3 is CASSLFARGLNTEAFF. The CDR3 DNA reads TGCGCCAGCAGCTTATTTGCCCGAGGGTTGAACACTGAAGCTTTCTTT.

The chain employs TRBV18 and TRBJ2-2, with TRBD2 identical over 12 bases. The CDR3 loop spans 16 amino acids. V lost 6 bases to trimming and J lost 3 bases; unmatched junction nucleotides: 5. CDR1 KGHSH and CDR2 LQKENI come from the germline V gene. The CDR3 DNA reads TGTGCCAGCTCCTCGGGACTAGCGGGTGACACCGGGGAGCTGTTTTTT. As protein: CASSSGLAGDTGELFF. The whole variable domain, filled in from reference TRBV18 and TRBJ2-2, reads NAGVMQNPRHLVRRRGQEARLRCSPMKGHSHVYWYRQLPEEGLKFMVYLQKENIIDESGMPKERFSAEFPKEGPSILRIQQVVRGDSAAYFCASSSGLAGDTGELFFGEGSRLTVL.

This rearrangement joins TRBV18 to TRBJ2-1; 9 bases are shared with TRBD1. Germline V lookup: CDR1 KGHSH, CDR2 LQKENI. CDR3 length equals 16 residues. J gave up 0 bases and V 4 bases, and 4 bases lay outside the gene matches. In DNA form, the CDR3 reads TGTGCCAGCTCACGGTCGACAGGGGGCTCCTACAATGAGCAGTTCTTC. It encodes CASSRSTGGSYNEQFF. Based on the CDR3 plus reference TRBV18 and TRBJ2-1, the full variable domain is NAGVMQNPRHLVRRRGQEARLRCSPMKGHSHVYWYRQLPEEGLKFMVYLQKENIIDESGMPKERFSAEFPKEGPSILRIQQVVRGDSAAYFCASSRSTGGSYNEQFFGPGTRLTVL.

This chain connects TRBV4-1 to TRBJ2-7, with 10 bases identical to TRBD1. This CDR3 region has 16 residues. V gave up 1 base and J gave up 1 base; unmatched junction bases: 4. The V gene's germline CDR1 is MGHRA and CDR2 YSYEKL. The CDR3 region has the DNA TGCGCCAGCAGCCAAGGCGGGACAGGGGCTTCCTACGAGCAGTACTTC. It specifies CASSQGGTGASYEQYF.

The chain recombines TRBV7-2 with TRBJ2-2; TRBD2 agrees at 8 bases. The CDR3 is 15 residues long. Losses at the gene ends were 0 bases for V and 7 bases for J; bases not matched to a gene: 4. The germline V gene encodes CDR1 SGHTA and CDR2 FQGNSA. The CDR3: CASSLASGVGGELFF. Here the CDR3 DNA reads TGTGCCAGCAGCTTAGCTAGCGGGGTGGGCGGGGAGCTGTTTTTT.

This clone was picked up a small number of times. The CDR3 reads CSVGRRVATNEKLFF. CDR3 DNA: TGCAGCGTTGGGAGGCGCGTTGCAACTAATGAAAAACTGTTTTTT. The chain has TRBV29-1 and TRBJ1-4, with D hard to call. The CDR3 totals 15 residues. CDR1 is SQVTM, CDR2 ANQGSEA, per germline. V lost 4 bases, J lost 0 bases, and 12 bases lay in between.

This chain connects TRBV19 to TRBJ1-4; TRBD1 matches at 10 bases. V dropped 9 bases and J dropped 7; count of bases not matched to a gene: 8. The germline gives CDR1 LNHDA, CDR2 SQIVND (reference sequence). CDR3 length: 14 residues. CDR3 residues: CASSRQGALEKLFF. The CDR3 DNA is TGTGCCAGCAGCCGACAGGGGGCGCTTGAAAAACTGTTTTTT.

CDR3 nucleotide sequence: TGTGCCAGCAGCCAATGGCGGACAGGCGACTATGGCTACACCTTC. Protein sequence: CASSQWRTGDYGYTF. The rearrangement joins TRBV7-2 to TRBJ1-2; TRBD1 agrees at 7 bases. The CDR3 runs 15 residues. The germline V gene encodes CDR1 SGHTA and CDR2 FQGNSA. V was clipped by 5 bases and J by 3 bases; unmatched bases: 9. Together with reference TRBV7-2 and TRBJ1-2, the CDR3 gives the full variable domain: GAGVSQSPSNKVTEKGKDVELRCDPISGHTALYWYRQSLGQGLEFLIYFQGNSAPDKSGLPSDRFSAERTGGSVSTLTIQRTQQEDSAVYLCASSQWRTGDYGYTFGSGTRLTVV.

This chain uses TRBV19 with TRBJ2-7; 14 bases fit TRBD2. CDR1 is LNHDA and CDR2 is SQIVND in the germline V gene (reference sequence). Losses at the gene ends were 0 bases for V and 6 bases for J; bases not matched to a gene: 1. The CDR3 runs 15 residues. CDR3 sequence reads: CASSIDGTSGGEQYF. The DNA of the CDR3 is TGTGCCAGTAGTATAGACGGGACTAGCGGGGGCGAGCAGTACTTC.

The chain is built from TRBV19 and TRBJ1-2; D is undetermined. Trimming cost V 7 bases and J 8 bases, with 17 bases left between them. Germline lookup yields CDR1 LNHDA and CDR2 SQIVND (reference sequence). The CDR3 consists of 13 residues. CDR3 protein: CASTTGGILGYTF. The CDR3 coding sequence is TGTGCCAGTACTACCGGAGGCATTCTCGGCTACACCTTC.

The chain uses TRBV7-2 and TRBJ2-3; D might be TRBD1 (5 bases). CDR3 length: 15 residues. The V end was cut by 1 base, the J end by 0 bases, with 8 bases between. CDR1 and CDR2 (germline): SGHTA, FQGNSA. The CDR3 region is CASSLGGQSTDTQYF. In DNA, the CDR3 is TGTGCCAGCAGCTTAGGGGGCCAGAGCACAGATACGCAGTATTTT.

This rearrangement joins TRBV19 to TRBJ1-4, with 9 bases identical to TRBD1. Germline V gene data show CDR1 as LNHDA and CDR2 as SQIVND (reference sequence). V trimming: 6 bases; J trimming: 8 bases; junction bases outside the gene matches: 7. This CDR3 region has 14 residues. The CDR3, as DNA: TGTGCCAGTAGCCACAGGGGGCAGGAGGAAAAACTGTTTTTT. This gives the protein CASSHRGQEEKLFF.

The CDR3 is CASAWGGNTEAFF. The CDR3 DNA is TGTGCCAGCGCTTGGGGCGGGAACACTGAAGCTTTCTTT. The rearrangement uses TRBV3-1 (or the pseudogene TRBV3-2) and TRBJ1-1, with D tentatively TRBD1 (5 bases). V lost 8 bases to trimming and J lost 1 base, with 11 bases between them. CDR3 length: 13 residues. CDR1 is LGHDT, CDR2 YNNKEL, per germline (reference sequence).

Only a few counts were recorded for this clone. The chain uses TRBV5-1 and TRBJ1-1; tentatively, D is TRBD1 (5 bases). From germline, CDR1 is SGHRS and CDR2 YFSETQ. Trimming left V 4 bases short and J 11 bases short, with 21 bases between. The CDR3 length is 14 residues. CDR3 DNA sequence: TGCGCCAGCAGCGGAGGGAGCGAGGGGTGGGGTGCTTTCTTT. Protein product: CASSGGSEGWGAFF.

This chain uses TRBV3-1 (or the pseudogene TRBV3-2) with TRBJ2-4; D is unclear. V was trimmed by 5 bases and J by 0 bases, leaving 5 bases between them. The CDR3 contains 13 residues. Germline CDR1 reads LGHDT; CDR2 reads YNNKEL (reference sequence). The CDR3 loop reads CASSTGAKNIQYF. The CDR3 DNA is TGTGCCAGCAGCACGGGAGCCAAAAACATTCAGTACTTC.

This clone was detected once. The chain combines TRBV7-2 with TRBJ1-2; TRBD1 is a possible D gene (5 bases). V was shortened by 5 bases and J by 5 bases, with 15 bases between the two germline ends. Germline loops: CDR1 SGHTA, CDR2 FQGNSA. This CDR3 contains 14 residues. The DNA for the CDR3 is TGTGCCAGCAGCCAGCGCAGGGAGGGGTATGGCTACACCTTC. It encodes CASSQRREGYGYTF.

This clone was recorded a few times. This chain links TRBV5-1 with TRBJ2-7; 8 bases agree with TRBD1. The CDR3 has 14 residues. CDR1 and CDR2 (germline): SGHRS, YFSETQ. The ends lost 5 bases at V and 2 bases at J; junction bases unmatched: 6. The CDR3 here is CASSWTGPTYEQYF. The CDR3 bases are TGCGCCAGCAGTTGGACAGGGCCGACCTACGAGCAGTACTTC.

This clone has just a few counts. This chain joins TRBV15 and TRBJ1-3; D is undetermined. The CDR3 length is 14 residues. The germline V gene has CDR1 LNHNV and CDR2 YYDKDF (reference sequence). V lost 7 bases to trimming and J lost 2 bases, with 12 bases between them. The CDR3 region is CATTLTLTGNTIYF. The DNA of the CDR3 is TGTGCCACCACCCTTACCCTAACTGGAAACACCATATATTTT.

The V and J genes are TRBV5-1 and TRBJ1-2; 7 bases agree with TRBD1. Per germline, CDR1 SGHRS and CDR2 YFSETQ. J was trimmed by 2 bases and V by 4 bases; bases with no gene match: 5. CDR3 length: 14 amino acids. This CDR3 reads CASSPEGQNYGYTF. The CDR3 nucleotides read TGCGCCAGCAGCCCGGAGGGACAGAACTATGGCTACACCTTC.

The chain joins TRBV9 to TRBJ1-1; D is ambiguous. Germline assignment: CDR1 SGDLS and CDR2 YYNGEE. This CDR3 is built from 15 residues. Deletions cut 2 bases from V and 1 base from J, with 12 bases between. This chain's CDR3 is CASSVGTGSNTEAFF. The CDR3 region has the DNA TGTGCCAGCAGCGTCGGAACGGGTTCGAACACTGAAGCTTTCTTT.

The gene calls are TRBV7-3 and TRBJ1-2, with TRBD1 matching over 8 bases. The V gene end was trimmed by 4 bases and the J gene end by 8 bases; junction bases not matched to a gene: 6. The CDR3 has 13 residues. Germline assignment: CDR1 SGHTA and CDR2 FQGTGA. CDR3 bases: TGTGCCAGCAGCTCCTCAGGGGGCGTCGGCTACACCTTC. As protein: CASSSSGGVGYTF.

The table lists this clone with a count of one. The chain is built from TRBV20-1 and TRBJ2-3; 8 bases line up with TRBD1. The CDR3 extends over 15 amino acids. Germline assignment: CDR1 DFQATT and CDR2 SNEGSKA (reference sequence). Trimming removed 3 bases from V and 2 bases from J; junction bases left unmatched: 7. The CDR3 protein is CSASVRTGFTDTQYF. CDR3 coding DNA: TGCAGTGCTAGTGTTAGGACAGGGTTCACAGATACGCAGTATTTT.

The rearrangement links TRBV15 to TRBJ1-6, with TRBD1 identical over 7 bases. The ends lost 0 bases at V and 10 bases at J; junction bases unmatched: 3. CDR1 is LNHNV, CDR2 YYDKDF, per germline (reference sequence). The CDR3 is 14 residues long. In DNA form, the CDR3 reads TGTGCCACCAGCAGAGAGAGGGGGCAATCACCCCTCCACTTT. Translated, it gives CATSRERGQSPLHF.

This chain joins TRBV6-4 and TRBJ1-2; possibly TRBD1 for D (6 bases). The germline CDR1 and CDR2 sequences are MRHNA and SNTAGT. V lost 9 bases, J lost 3 bases, and 14 bases lay in between. CDR3 length equals 13 residues. This CDR3 reads CASGGGADYGYTF. For the CDR3, the DNA is TGTGCCAGTGGTGGGGGGGCTGACTATGGCTACACCTTC.